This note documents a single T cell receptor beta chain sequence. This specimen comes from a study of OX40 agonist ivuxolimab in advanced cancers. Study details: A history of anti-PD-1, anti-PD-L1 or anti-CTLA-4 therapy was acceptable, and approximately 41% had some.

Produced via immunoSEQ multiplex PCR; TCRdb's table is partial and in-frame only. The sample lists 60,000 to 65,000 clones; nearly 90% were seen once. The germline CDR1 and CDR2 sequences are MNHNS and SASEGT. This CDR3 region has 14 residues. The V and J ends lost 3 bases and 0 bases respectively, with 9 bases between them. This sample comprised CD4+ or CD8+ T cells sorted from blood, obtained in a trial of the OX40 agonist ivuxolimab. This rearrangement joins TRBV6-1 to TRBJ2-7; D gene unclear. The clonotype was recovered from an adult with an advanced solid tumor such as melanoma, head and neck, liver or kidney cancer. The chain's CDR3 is CASSEAGVSYEQYF. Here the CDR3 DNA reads TGTGCCAGCAGTGAGGCAGGAGTCTCCTACGAGCAGTACTTC.